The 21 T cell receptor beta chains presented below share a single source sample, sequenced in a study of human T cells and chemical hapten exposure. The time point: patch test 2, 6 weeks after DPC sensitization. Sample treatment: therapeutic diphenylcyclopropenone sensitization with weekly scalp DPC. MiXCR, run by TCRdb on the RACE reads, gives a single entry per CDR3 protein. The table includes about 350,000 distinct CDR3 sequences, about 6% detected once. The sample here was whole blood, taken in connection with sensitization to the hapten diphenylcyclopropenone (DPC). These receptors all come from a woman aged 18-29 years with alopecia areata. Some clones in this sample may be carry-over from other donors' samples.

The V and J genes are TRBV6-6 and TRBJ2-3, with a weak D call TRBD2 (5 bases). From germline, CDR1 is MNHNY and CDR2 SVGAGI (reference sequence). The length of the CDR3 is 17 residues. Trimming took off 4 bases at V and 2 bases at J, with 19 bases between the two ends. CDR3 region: CASSSPGVAGYTDTQYF. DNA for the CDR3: TGTGCCAGCAGTTCCCCCGGGGTAGCCGGGTACACAGATACGCAGTATTTT.

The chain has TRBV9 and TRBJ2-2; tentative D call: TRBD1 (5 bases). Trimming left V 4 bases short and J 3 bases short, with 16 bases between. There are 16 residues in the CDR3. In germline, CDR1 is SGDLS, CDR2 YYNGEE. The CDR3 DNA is TGTGCCAGCAGCCCCCGCAGGGAAGAAGACACCGGGGAGCTGTTTTTT. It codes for CASSPRREEDTGELFF.

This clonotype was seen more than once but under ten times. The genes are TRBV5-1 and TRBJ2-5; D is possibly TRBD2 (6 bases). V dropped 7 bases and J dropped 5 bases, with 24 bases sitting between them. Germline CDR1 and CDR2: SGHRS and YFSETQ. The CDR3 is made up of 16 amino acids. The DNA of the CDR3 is TGCGCCAGCTCAATGACCGTCGACCGCGGAGGGGAGACCCAGTACTTC. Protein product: CASSMTVDRGGETQYF.

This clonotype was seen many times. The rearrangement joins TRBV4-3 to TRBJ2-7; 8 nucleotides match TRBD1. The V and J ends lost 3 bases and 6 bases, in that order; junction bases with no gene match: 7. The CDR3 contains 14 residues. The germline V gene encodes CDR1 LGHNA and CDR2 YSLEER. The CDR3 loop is CASSHARTGSEQYF. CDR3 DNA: TGCGCCAGCAGCCACGCTAGGACAGGGAGCGAGCAGTACTTC.

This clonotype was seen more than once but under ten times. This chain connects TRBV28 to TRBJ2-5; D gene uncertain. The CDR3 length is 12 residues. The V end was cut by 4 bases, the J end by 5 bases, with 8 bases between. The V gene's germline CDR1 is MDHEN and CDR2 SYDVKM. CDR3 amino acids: CASSSPVETQYF. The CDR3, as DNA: TGTGCCAGCAGTTCCCCGGTCGAGACCCAGTACTTC.

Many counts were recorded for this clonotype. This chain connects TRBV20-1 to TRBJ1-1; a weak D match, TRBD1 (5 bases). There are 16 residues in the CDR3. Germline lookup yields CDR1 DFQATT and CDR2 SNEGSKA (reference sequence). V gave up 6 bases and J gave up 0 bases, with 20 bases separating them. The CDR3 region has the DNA TGCAGTGCCAACCCTTTGGGCGGGGCCCTGAACACTGAAGCTTTCTTT. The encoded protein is CSANPLGGALNTEAFF.

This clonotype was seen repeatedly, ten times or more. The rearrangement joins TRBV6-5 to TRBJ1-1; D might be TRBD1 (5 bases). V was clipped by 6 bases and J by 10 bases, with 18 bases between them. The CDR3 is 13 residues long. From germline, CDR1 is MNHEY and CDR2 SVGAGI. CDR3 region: CASRTPGGTGAFF. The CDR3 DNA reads TGTGCCAGCAGGACTCCTGGGGGGACGGGAGCTTTCTTT.

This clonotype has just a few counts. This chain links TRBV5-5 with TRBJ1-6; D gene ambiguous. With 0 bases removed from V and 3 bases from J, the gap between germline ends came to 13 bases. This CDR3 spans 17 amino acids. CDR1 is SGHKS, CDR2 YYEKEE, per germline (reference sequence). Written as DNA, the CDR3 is TGTGCCAGCAGCTTGGGATTAGGAGGCCTCTATAATTCACCCCTCCACTTT. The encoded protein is CASSLGLGGLYNSPLHF. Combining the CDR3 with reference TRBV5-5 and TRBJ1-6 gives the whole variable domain DAGVTQSPTHLIKTRGQQVTLRCSPISGHKSVSWYQQVLGQGPQFIFQYYEKEERGRGNFPDRFSARQFPNYSSELNVNALLLGDSALYLCASSLGLGGLYNSPLHFGNGTRLTVT.

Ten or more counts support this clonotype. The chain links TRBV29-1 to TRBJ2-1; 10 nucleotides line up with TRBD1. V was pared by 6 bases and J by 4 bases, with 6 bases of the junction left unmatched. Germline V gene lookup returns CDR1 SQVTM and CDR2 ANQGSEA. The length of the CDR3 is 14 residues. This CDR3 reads CSVGDRGEYNEQFF. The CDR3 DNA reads TGCAGCGTGGGGGACAGGGGCGAATACAATGAGCAGTTCTTC.

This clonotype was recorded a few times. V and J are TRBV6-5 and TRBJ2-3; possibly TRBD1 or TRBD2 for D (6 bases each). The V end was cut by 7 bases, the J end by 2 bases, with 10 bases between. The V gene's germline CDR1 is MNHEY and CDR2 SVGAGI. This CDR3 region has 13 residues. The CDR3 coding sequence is TGTGCCAGCAAGAGGGGGGCCACAGATACGCAGTATTTT. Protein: CASKRGATDTQYF.

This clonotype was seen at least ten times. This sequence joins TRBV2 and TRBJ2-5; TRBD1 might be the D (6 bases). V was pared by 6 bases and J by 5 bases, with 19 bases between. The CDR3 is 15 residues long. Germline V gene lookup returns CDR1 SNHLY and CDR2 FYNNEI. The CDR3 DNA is TGTGCCAGCAGGGAGACAGGAGGCATAGGGGAGACCCAGTACTTC. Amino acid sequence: CASRETGGIGETQYF.

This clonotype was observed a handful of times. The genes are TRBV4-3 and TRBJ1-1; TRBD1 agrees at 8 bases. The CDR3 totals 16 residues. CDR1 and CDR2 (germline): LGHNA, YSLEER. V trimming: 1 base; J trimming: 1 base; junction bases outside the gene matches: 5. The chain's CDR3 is CASSQGPDRANTEAFF. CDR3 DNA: TGCGCCAGCAGCCAAGGCCCGGACAGGGCGAACACTGAAGCTTTCTTT.

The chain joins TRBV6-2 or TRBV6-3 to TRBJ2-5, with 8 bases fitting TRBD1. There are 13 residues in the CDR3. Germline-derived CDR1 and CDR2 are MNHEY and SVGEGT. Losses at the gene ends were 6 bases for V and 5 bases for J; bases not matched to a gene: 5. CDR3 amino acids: CASRRTGMETQYF. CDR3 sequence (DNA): TGTGCCAGCAGAAGGACAGGGATGGAGACCCAGTACTTC.

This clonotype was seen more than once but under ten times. The DNA of the CDR3 is TGTGCCAGCAGTTTAGGCGGAGCAGGGTTACAAGAGACCCAGTACTTC. Translated: CASSLGGAGLQETQYF. The chain is built from TRBV28 and TRBJ2-5, with a weak D call TRBD1 (5 bases). From germline, CDR1 is MDHEN and CDR2 SYDVKM. Trimming stripped 2 bases from V and 2 bases from J, with 15 bases between. CDR3 length equals 16 residues.

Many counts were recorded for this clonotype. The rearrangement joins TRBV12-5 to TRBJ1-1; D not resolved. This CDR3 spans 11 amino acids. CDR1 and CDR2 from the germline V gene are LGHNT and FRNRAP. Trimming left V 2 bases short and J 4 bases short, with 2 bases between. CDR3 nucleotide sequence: TGTGCTAGTGGTTTGAGCACTGAAGCTTTCTTT. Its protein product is CASGLSTEAFF.

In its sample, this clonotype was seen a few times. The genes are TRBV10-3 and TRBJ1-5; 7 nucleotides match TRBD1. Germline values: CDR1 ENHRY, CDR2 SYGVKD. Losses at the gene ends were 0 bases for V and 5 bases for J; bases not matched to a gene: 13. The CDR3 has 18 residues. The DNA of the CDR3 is TGTGCCATCAGTGAGTCGCTCGTCTTCCGTACAGGGGATCAGCCCCAGCATTTT. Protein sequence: CAISESLVFRTGDQPQHF.

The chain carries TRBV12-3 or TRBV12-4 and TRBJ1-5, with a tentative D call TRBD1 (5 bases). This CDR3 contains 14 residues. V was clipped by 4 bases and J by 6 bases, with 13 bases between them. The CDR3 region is CASSYQGSGQPQHF. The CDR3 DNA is TGTGCCAGCAGTTACCAGGGATCGGGTCAGCCCCAGCATTTT.

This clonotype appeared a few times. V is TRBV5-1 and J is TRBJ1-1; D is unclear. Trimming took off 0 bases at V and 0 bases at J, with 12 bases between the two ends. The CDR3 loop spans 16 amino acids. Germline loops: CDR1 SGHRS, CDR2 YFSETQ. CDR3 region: CASSLAPETLNTEAFF. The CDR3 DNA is TGCGCCAGCAGCTTGGCGCCCGAAACTTTGAACACTGAAGCTTTCTTT.

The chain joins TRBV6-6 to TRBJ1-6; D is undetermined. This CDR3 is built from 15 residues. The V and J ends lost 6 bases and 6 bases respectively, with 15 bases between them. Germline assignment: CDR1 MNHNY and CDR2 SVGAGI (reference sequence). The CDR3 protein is CASRHAGDFNSPLHF. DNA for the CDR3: TGTGCCAGCAGACATGCAGGAGATTTTAATTCACCCCTCCACTTT.

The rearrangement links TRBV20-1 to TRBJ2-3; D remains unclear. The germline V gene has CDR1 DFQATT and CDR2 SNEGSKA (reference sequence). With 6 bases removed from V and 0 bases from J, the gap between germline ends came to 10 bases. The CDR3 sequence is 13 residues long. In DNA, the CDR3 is TGCAGTGCCTCCATGGCTAGCACAGATACGCAGTATTTT. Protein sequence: CSASMASTDTQYF.

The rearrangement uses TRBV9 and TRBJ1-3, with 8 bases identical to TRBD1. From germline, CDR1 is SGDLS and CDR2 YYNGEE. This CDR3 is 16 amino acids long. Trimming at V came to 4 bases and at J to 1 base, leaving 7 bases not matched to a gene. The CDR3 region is CASSIDRGGSGNTIYF. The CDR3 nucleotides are TGTGCCAGCAGCATCGACAGGGGCGGGTCTGGAAACACCATATATTTT. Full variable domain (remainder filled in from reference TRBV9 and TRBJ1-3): DSGVTQTPKHLITATGQRVTLRCSPRSGDLSVYWYQQSLDQGLQFLIQYYNGEERAKGNILERFSAQQFPDLHSELNLSSLELGDSALYFCASSIDRGGSGNTIYFGEGSWLTVV.